These 4 T cell receptor beta chains were sequenced from one sample in a study of T-cell memory formation after mild COVID-19. TCRdb fed the 5' RACE reads into MiXCR, producing one record per CDR3 protein. This sample has roughly 240,000 distinct CDR3 sequences, with 15% to 17% found just once. The sequenced material came from PBMCs or a T cell subset sorted from them (not recorded which). These receptors originate from an adult woman who had mild COVID-19 (a few samples of this study predate the infection). Cell type and time point are not known.

The chain's CDR3 is CASSKMMTLSGANVLTF. The CDR3 region has the DNA TGTGCCAGCAGCAAGATGATGACCCTCTCTGGGGCCAACGTCCTGACTTTC. The J gene is TRBJ2-6, the V gene TRBV7-6; no reliable D call. Per the germline V gene, CDR1 is SGHVS and CDR2 is FNYEAQ. There are 17 residues in the CDR3. V was clipped by 5 bases and J by 0 bases, with 14 bases between them.

The chain combines TRBV7-2 with TRBJ1-4; D possibly corresponds to TRBD1 (5 bases). The germline V and J ends were trimmed by 2 bases and 7 bases, with 20 bases remaining between them. This CDR3 is built from 17 residues. CDR1 is SGHTA, CDR2 FQGNSA, per germline. The CDR3 DNA reads TGTGCCAGCAGCTTAAACCCCGGCCGATACGGGGGTGAAAAACTGTTTTTT. It codes for CASSLNPGRYGGEKLFF. Together with reference TRBV7-2 and TRBJ1-4, the CDR3 gives the full variable domain: GAGVSQSPSNKVTEKGKDVELRCDPISGHTALYWYRQSLGQGLEFLIYFQGNSAPDKSGLPSDRFSAERTGGSVSTLTIQRTQQEDSAVYLCASSLNPGRYGGEKLFFGSGTQLSVL.

The gene calls are TRBV7-8 and TRBJ2-3; tentative D call: TRBD2 (5 bases). V shed 6 bases and J shed 4 bases, with 14 bases lying between them. The CDR3 is made up of 14 amino acids. Germline-derived CDR1 and CDR2 are SGHVS and FQNEAQ. The CDR3 sequence is CASSQGRVADTQYF. Here the CDR3 DNA reads TGTGCCAGCAGTCAAGGGAGAGTAGCAGATACGCAGTATTTT.

This chain uses TRBV12-3 or TRBV12-4 with TRBJ2-3; 10 bases align to TRBD2. The CDR3 has 14 residues. Trimming removed 6 bases from V and 7 bases from J; junction bases left unmatched: 7. CDR3 in amino acids: CASSSSGGPNTQYF. DNA for the CDR3: TGTGCCAGCAGCAGTAGCGGGGGGCCAAATACGCAGTATTTT.